Shown below are 32 T cell receptor beta chains from a single sample sequenced in a study of OX40 agonist ivuxolimab in advanced cancers. Profiled with immunoSEQ multiplex PCR; TCRdb holds only in-frame clones, not every one. This sample has tens of thousands of clones, with roughly 84% found just once. This sample comprised CD4+ or CD8+ T cells sorted from blood, obtained in a trial of the OX40 agonist ivuxolimab. All receptors come from an adult with an advanced solid tumor such as melanoma, head and neck, liver or kidney cancer.

The chain links TRBV10-3 to TRBJ1-6; D unresolved. Trimming took off 4 bases at V and 4 bases at J, with 11 bases between the two ends. The CDR3 contains 15 residues. Germline CDR1 and CDR2: ENHRY and SYGVKD. The CDR3 sequence is CAISVLQGYNSPLHF. The CDR3 DNA is TGTGCCATCAGTGTTTTGCAAGGTTATAATTCACCCCTCCACTTT.

The V and J genes are TRBV7-9 and TRBJ2-1; the D gene is possibly TRBD1 (5 bases). CDR1 and CDR2 (germline): SEHNR, FQNEAQ (reference sequence). CDR3 length: 12 amino acids. Trimming took off 3 bases at V and 8 bases at J, with 8 bases between the two ends. This chain's CDR3 is CASSFQGYEQFF. The CDR3 DNA is TGTGCCAGCAGCTTCCAGGGCTATGAGCAGTTCTTC.

This chain joins TRBV28 and TRBJ1-2; tentative D call: TRBD1 (6 bases). The V and J ends lost 10 bases and 1 base respectively, with 19 bases between them. The CDR3 extends over 15 amino acids. Looked up from germline, CDR1 is MDHEN and CDR2 is SYDVKM. CDR3 amino acids: CATSADRNFNYGYTF. The DNA for the CDR3 is TGTGCCACCTCGGCGGACAGAAACTTTAACTATGGCTACACCTTC.

The V gene is TRBV19, the J gene TRBJ2-3; D is perhaps TRBD1 (6 bases). Germline V gene lookup returns CDR1 LNHDA and CDR2 SQIVND (reference sequence). The CDR3 covers 13 residues. Trimming stripped 8 bases from V and 6 bases from J, with 15 bases between. The chain's CDR3 is CASEGDVTDTQYF. The DNA for the CDR3 is TGTGCCAGTGAGGGGGACGTCACGGATACGCAGTATTTT.

The chain carries TRBV6-5 and TRBJ1-1; D not certain. This CDR3 has 14 residues. Trimming stripped 4 bases from V and 1 base from J, with 10 bases between. Looked up from germline, CDR1 is MNHEY and CDR2 is SVGAGI. The CDR3 coding sequence is TGTGCCAGCAGTTCACAATGGGGGAACACTGAAGCTTTCTTT. Encoded protein: CASSSQWGNTEAFF.

The chain joins TRBV11-2 to TRBJ2-1; 7 nucleotides match TRBD2. CDR3 length equals 15 residues. The germline V gene has CDR1 SGHAT and CDR2 FQNNGV. The ends lost 5 bases at V and 4 bases at J; junction bases unmatched: 8. The CDR3 loop reads CASSPGTITYNEQFF. DNA for the CDR3: TGTGCCAGCAGCCCGGGGACTATAACATACAATGAGCAGTTCTTC.

This CDR3 reads CASSLVGHEQFF. The CDR3 bases are TGCGCCAGCAGCTTGGTGGGTCATGAGCAGTTCTTC. The rearrangement joins TRBV5-1 to TRBJ2-1; the D is unclear. This CDR3 is built from 12 residues. The germline gives CDR1 SGHRS, CDR2 YFSETQ. Between the trimmed V and J ends, which lost 0 bases and 8 bases, there was a span of 6 bases. The whole variable domain, remainder taken from reference TRBV5-1 and TRBJ2-1, is KAGVTQTPRYLIKTRGQQVTLSCSPISGHRSVSWYQQTPGQGLQFLFEYFSETQRNKGNFPGRFSGRQFSNSRSEMNVSTLELGDSALYLCASSLVGHEQFFGPGTRLTVL.

The J gene is TRBJ2-3, the V gene TRBV18; a weak D match, TRBD1 (5 bases). Germline values: CDR1 KGHSH, CDR2 LQKENI. This CDR3 contains 16 residues. Trimming pared 4 bases from V and 2 bases from J, leaving 16 bases between. CDR3 in amino acids: CASSLWRQQDTDTQYF. The CDR3 bases are TGTGCCAGCTCACTCTGGAGACAGCAAGACACAGATACGCAGTATTTT.

The CDR3 nucleotides are TGTGCCAGCAGGCTGGACAGGGGTAACACCGGGGAGCTGTTTTTT. This encodes CASRLDRGNTGELFF. The rearrangement links TRBV6-6 to TRBJ2-2; 9 positions match TRBD1. V shed 6 bases and J 2 bases; nucleotides not matched to a gene: 4. CDR1 is MNHNY, CDR2 SVGAGI, per germline (reference sequence). The CDR3 spans 15 residues.

This clone has only a few counts. The genes are TRBV7-2 and TRBJ1-2; no clear D. The CDR3 extends over 15 amino acids. Germline CDR1 reads SGHTA; CDR2 reads FQGNSA. V was clipped by 3 bases and J by 8 bases, with 19 bases between them. The CDR3, as DNA: TGTGCCAGCAGCTTCAGGCAGCCGCATCCTATAGGCTACACCTTC. It translates to CASSFRQPHPIGYTF.

The CDR3, as DNA: TGTGCCAGTAGTATAGGGCAGAGAAGCTCCTACGAGCAGTACTTC. It codes for CASSIGQRSSYEQYF. The chain is built from TRBV19 and TRBJ2-7; D not certain. CDR1 and CDR2 (germline): LNHDA, SQIVND (reference sequence). The CDR3 loop spans 15 amino acids. V was cut by 1 base and J by 0 bases, with 10 bases left in between.

This clone has a handful of counts. The V gene is TRBV28, the J gene TRBJ1-6; unclear D gene. CDR3 size: 16 residues. CDR1 MDHEN and CDR2 SYDVKM come from the germline V gene. V gave up 6 bases and J gave up 0 bases, with 12 bases separating them. For the CDR3, the DNA is TGTGCCAGCAGCCCCGAAGGGAGCTCCTATAATTCACCCCTCCACTTT. Its protein product is CASSPEGSSYNSPLHF.

The CDR3 nucleotides read TGTGCCAGCAGCATTCAGGGGGCCGGGGCCAACGTCCTGACTTTC. This encodes CASSIQGAGANVLTF. The chain couples TRBV5-4 to TRBJ2-6, with 8 positions matching TRBD1. CDR1 and CDR2 from the germline V gene are SGHNT and YYREEE (reference sequence). Trimming at V came to 4 bases and at J to 4 bases, leaving 4 bases not matched to a gene. CDR3 size: 15 residues.

V gene TRBV4-1 combines with J gene TRBJ2-5; D possibly corresponds to TRBD2 (7 bases). TRBJ2-7 matches the DNA end more closely, so the J call is doubtful. Germline V lookup: CDR1 MGHRA, CDR2 YSYEKL. The CDR3 length is 16 residues. The CDR3 spells CASSQAGGLGVSEQYF. CDR3 DNA: TGCGCCAGCAGCCAAGCGGGGGGCCTAGGGGTCTCCGAGCAGTACTTC.

The chain combines TRBV2 with TRBJ2-3; TRBD2 aligns across 10 bases. V shed 6 bases, J shed 4 bases, and the junction held 10 bases outside the gene matches. Germline loops: CDR1 SNHLY, CDR2 FYNNEI. The CDR3 sequence is 16 residues long. The CDR3 region is CASREGLAGAADTQYF. Written as DNA, the CDR3 is TGTGCCAGCAGGGAGGGGCTAGCGGGAGCGGCAGATACGCAGTATTTT.

V is TRBV5-1 and J is TRBJ1-1, with TRBD1 as a possible D gene (5 bases). Trimming left V 0 bases short and J 0 bases short, with 15 bases between. The CDR3 covers 17 residues. Germline values: CDR1 SGHRS, CDR2 YFSETQ. The CDR3 region is CASSLGSTGTVNTEAFF. The CDR3 DNA sequence: TGCGCCAGCAGCTTGGGATCTACGGGGACGGTGAACACTGAAGCTTTCTTT.

This clone was detected only once. This chain links TRBV7-8 with TRBJ1-5; D not resolved. Germline values: CDR1 SGHVS, CDR2 FQNEAQ. This CDR3 comprises 15 residues. Trimming shortened V by 6 bases and J by 4 bases, and 16 bases separated the two germline ends. The CDR3 spells CASSPEREGNQPQHF. The CDR3 DNA reads as TGTGCCAGCAGTCCCGAGAGGGAAGGGAATCAGCCCCAGCATTTT.

This chain uses TRBV10-3 with TRBJ1-5; no definite D call. This CDR3 has 14 amino acids. Germline CDR1 and CDR2: ENHRY and SYGVKD. Trimming removed 7 bases at V and 1 base at J, with 11 bases between. The CDR3 spells CAIKEGGSNQPQHF. CDR3 DNA sequence: TGTGCCATCAAAGAGGGCGGGAGCAATCAGCCCCAGCATTTT.

This clone was recorded only once. The chain is built from TRBV5-1 and TRBJ1-1; a possible D gene is TRBD1 (6 bases). Germline V gene lookup returns CDR1 SGHRS and CDR2 YFSETQ. The CDR3 loop spans 17 amino acids. The V and J ends lost 1 base and 3 bases respectively, with 19 bases between them. The CDR3 sequence: CASSLQGQGPADTEAFF. DNA of the CDR3: TGCGCCAGCAGCTTGCAAGGTCAGGGGCCTGCGGACACTGAAGCTTTCTTT.

This clone was detected once. The rearrangement joins TRBV11-3 to TRBJ2-3; D might be TRBD1 or TRBD2, each matching 5 bases. V was shortened by 5 bases and J by 0 bases, with 9 bases between the two germline ends. Looked up from germline, CDR1 is SGHNT and CDR2 is YENEEA. This CDR3 contains 14 residues. As DNA, the CDR3 is TGTGCCAGCAGCCCCCGGGACAGCACAGATACGCAGTATTTT. It translates to CASSPRDSTDTQYF.

The chain uses TRBV2 and TRBJ2-3; possibly TRBD1 for D (5 bases). Germline CDR1 reads SNHLY; CDR2 reads FYNNEI. The CDR3 extends over 15 amino acids. The V end lost 3 bases, the J end lost 5 bases, and 15 bases lay between the germline ends. The CDR3 protein is CASSDAYSGIDTQYF. CDR3 sequence (DNA): TGTGCCAGCAGTGACGCCTACTCAGGGATAGATACGCAGTATTTT.

The chain has TRBV28 and TRBJ1-1, with 9 nucleotides matching TRBD1. The length of the CDR3 is 14 residues. Germline lookup yields CDR1 MDHEN and CDR2 SYDVKM. J was trimmed by 5 bases and V by 7 bases; bases with no gene match: 8. This CDR3 is CASTAGTGRTEAFF. The CDR3 bases are TGTGCCAGCACTGCTGGGACAGGGAGGACTGAAGCTTTCTTT.

The CDR3 DNA sequence: TGTGCCAGCAGCTTAGTTAGCTCTGGGGCCAACGTCCTGACTTTC. It yields the protein CASSLVSSGANVLTF. J is TRBJ2-6 and V is TRBV5-5; D is unresolved. The V end lost 2 bases, the J end lost 0 bases, and 6 bases lay between the germline ends. This CDR3 spans 15 amino acids. CDR1 is SGHKS and CDR2 is YYEKEE in the germline V gene (reference sequence). Variable domain in full (rest from reference TRBV5-5 and TRBJ2-6): DAGVTQSPTHLIKTRGQQVTLRCSPISGHKSVSWYQQVLGQGPQFIFQYYEKEERGRGNFPDRFSARQFPNYSSELNVNALLLGDSALYLCASSLVSSGANVLTFGAGSRLTVL.

This clone was observed a single time. This sequence joins TRBV11-2 and TRBJ1-1; the D is unclear. V was shortened by 3 bases and J by 1 base, with 9 bases between the two germline ends. The CDR3 contains 14 residues. From germline, CDR1 is SGHAT and CDR2 FQNNGV. CDR3 amino acids: CASSFGRSNTEAFF. The CDR3 DNA follows: TGTGCCAGCAGCTTCGGACGGTCGAACACTGAAGCTTTCTTT.

V gene TRBV27 combines with J gene TRBJ1-4; D ambiguous. Trimming removed 3 bases at V and 8 bases at J, with 10 bases between. This CDR3 has 13 residues. Looked up from germline, CDR1 is MNHEY and CDR2 is SMNVEV (reference sequence). The CDR3 DNA is TGTGCCAGCAGTTTTTCGGCGAGGGAAAAACTGTTTTTT. Protein: CASSFSAREKLFF.

The genes are TRBV27 and TRBJ2-2; D may correspond to TRBD1 or TRBD2 (5 bases each). CDR3 length: 17 amino acids. V lost 4 bases to trimming and J lost 5 bases, with 20 bases between them. CDR1 and CDR2 from the germline V gene are MNHEY and SMNVEV (reference sequence). The CDR3 is CASSSGRTLTGTGELFF. The CDR3, as DNA: TGTGCCAGCAGTTCGGGACGGACATTAACCGGGACCGGGGAGCTGTTTTTT.

The chain links TRBV28 to TRBJ1-4; 7 bases map to TRBD1. Per germline, CDR1 MDHEN and CDR2 SYDVKM. This CDR3 is built from 15 residues. V shed 6 bases, J shed 3 bases, and the junction held 7 bases outside the gene matches. This CDR3 reads CASRNWDSANEKLFF. CDR3 bases: TGTGCCAGCAGGAACTGGGACAGCGCTAATGAAAAACTGTTTTTT.

The rearrangement uses TRBV2 and TRBJ2-7, with 7 positions matching TRBD1. This CDR3 is 16 amino acids long. Germline V gene data show CDR1 as SNHLY and CDR2 as FYNNEI. J lost 0 bases, V lost 0 bases, and 5 bases had no gene match. The CDR3 region is CASSEALPGGSYEQYF. The CDR3, as DNA: TGTGCCAGCAGTGAAGCGCTTCCAGGGGGCTCCTACGAGCAGTACTTC.

The CDR3 DNA sequence: TGTGCCAGTAGCCAATTACCCGGGACAGGGGGCCGGCCCCAGCATTTT. Translation: CASSQLPGTGGRPQHF. The genes are TRBV19 and TRBJ1-5, with 12 bases matching TRBD1. CDR1 is LNHDA and CDR2 is SQIVND in the germline V gene (reference sequence). J lost 9 bases, V lost 6 bases, and 12 bases had no gene match. The CDR3 consists of 16 residues.

The chain uses TRBV2 and TRBJ2-3; 12 bases align to TRBD2. CDR1 and CDR2 (germline): SNHLY, FYNNEI. V was pared by 5 bases and J by 6 bases, with 9 bases of the junction left unmatched. The CDR3 runs to 16 residues. The CDR3 coding sequence is TGTGCCAGCAGTAGAATACTAGCGGGAGGAGGGGATACGCAGTATTTT. It codes for CASSRILAGGGDTQYF.

The genes are TRBV28 and TRBJ1-1, with D possibly being TRBD1 (5 bases). The CDR3 runs 15 residues. Germline V gene data show CDR1 as MDHEN and CDR2 as SYDVKM. Trimming removed 4 bases at V and 4 bases at J, with 16 bases between. This CDR3 reads CASSYPRGTATEAFF. Written as DNA, the CDR3 is TGTGCCAGCAGTTACCCCCGGGGCACCGCCACTGAAGCTTTCTTT. Using reference TRBV28 and TRBJ1-1 for the parts outside the CDR3, the full variable domain is DVKVTQSSRYLVKRTGEKVFLECVQDMDHENMFWYRQDPGLGLRLIYFSYDVKMKEKGDIPEGYSVSREKKERFSLILESASTNQTSMYLCASSYPRGTATEAFFGQGTRLTVV.

Details on this clone: Other DNA sequences in this specimen translate into the identical CDR3. The genes are TRBV28 and TRBJ2-1; 11 bases agree with TRBD2. With 5 bases clipped from V and 0 bases from J, the junction kept 6 bases outside the gene matches. This CDR3 comprises 17 residues. Germline V gene lookup returns CDR1 MDHEN and CDR2 SYDVKM. CDR3 residues: CASSPGTSGRSYNEQFF. CDR3 bases: TGTGCCAGCAGTCCAGGGACTAGCGGTCGCTCCTACAATGAGCAGTTCTTC.